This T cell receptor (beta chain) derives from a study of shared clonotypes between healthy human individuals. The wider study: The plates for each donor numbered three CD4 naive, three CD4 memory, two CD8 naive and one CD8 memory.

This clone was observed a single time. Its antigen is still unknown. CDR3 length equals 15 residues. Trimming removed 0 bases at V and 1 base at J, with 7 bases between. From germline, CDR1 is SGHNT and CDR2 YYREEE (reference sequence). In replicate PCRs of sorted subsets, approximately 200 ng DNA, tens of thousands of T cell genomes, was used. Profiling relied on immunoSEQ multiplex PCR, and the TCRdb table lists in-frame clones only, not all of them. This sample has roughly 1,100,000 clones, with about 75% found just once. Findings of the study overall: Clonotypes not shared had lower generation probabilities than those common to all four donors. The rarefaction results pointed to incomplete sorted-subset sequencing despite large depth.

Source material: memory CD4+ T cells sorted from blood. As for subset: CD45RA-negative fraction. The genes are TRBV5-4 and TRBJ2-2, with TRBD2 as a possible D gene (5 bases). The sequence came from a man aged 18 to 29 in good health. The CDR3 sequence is CASSLAGKNTGELFF. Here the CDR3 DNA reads TGTGCCAGCAGCTTGGCCGGGAAGAACACCGGGGAGCTGTTTTTT.